This T cell receptor beta chain was sequenced during a study of blood T cell repertoires in COVID-19. Trimming removed 3 bases from V and 0 bases from J, with 9 bases in between. Germline CDR1 and CDR2: KGHSH and LQKENI. The CDR3 has 15 residues. In its sample, this clone was seen once. In the authors' methods: The authors estimated nucleated cell counts from reference gene primer amplification. Method: immunoSEQ multiplex PCR; TCRdb's copy keeps in-frame clones and lacks some. Clone size and V and J calls were adopted from that table, with D and trimming inferred from the DNA. The sample lists 130,000 to 150,000 clones; 65% to 85% were seen once.

The chain links TRBV18 to TRBJ2-1; D possibly corresponds to TRBD2 (6 bases). This TCR was sampled from a man between 60 and 75 years old with active or convalescent COVID-19. The sample comprised peripheral blood. The CDR3 spells CASSPSSDSYNEQFF. CDR3 coding DNA: TGTGCCAGCTCACCCTCTAGCGACTCCTACAATGAGCAGTTCTTC. Combining the CDR3 with reference TRBV18 and TRBJ2-1 gives the whole variable domain NAGVMQNPRHLVRRRGQEARLRCSPMKGHSHVYWYRQLPEEGLKFMVYLQKENIIDESGMPKERFSAEFPKEGPSILRIQQVVRGDSAAYFCASSPSSDSYNEQFFGPGTRLTVL.